This T cell receptor beta chain was sequenced for a study of cytomegalovirus exposure and HLA in healthy donors (dated by TCRdb to about 2017). Study-level background: An earlier analysis of 587 of the donors reported 250 to 300 Gb of sequence data and 95 million to 130 million unique TCR beta sequences obtained from about 179 million T cells. An early release that covered fewer than 800 HLA-typed donors contained about 300 gigabases of sequencing data and tens of millions of unique TCR sequences. Among the roughly 390 genotyped donors, approximately 76% belonged to the genetic ancestry cluster associated with self-reported Caucasian donors. The study aimed to test whether signatures of past pathogen exposure could be identified by cataloging public T cell receptors. The study used immunosequencing to profile the T cell repertoires of approximately 630 subjects and linked those repertoires to cytomegalovirus serostatus. In addition to the first cohort of approximately 650 subjects, a separate validation cohort of over 90 different subjects was used. To predict cytomegalovirus infection status, the study brought together high-throughput TCR immunosequencing, statistical association of individual TCRs with disease status, and machine learning. To study patterns of TCR occurrence, a later analysis re-analyzed previously published TCR beta repertoires from more than 550 donors and added high-resolution HLA genotyping. Rather than using new phenotypic data, the later analysis identified candidate immune exposures from TCR beta sequences and from how often those sequences occurred across donors. An earlier analysis of around 580 of the donors used high-throughput TCR beta sequencing to judge whether each TCR beta V gene segment behaved as functional or pseudogenic. Donor age, sex, ethnicity and CMV serostatus were compiled together with the repertoire data. In a later genetic analysis, genome-wide SNP genotypes for 398 of the 666 donors were used, and that subset was treated as a discovery cohort. All discovery cohort repertoires had been generated on a single sequencing platform. Both class I and class II loci were covered by HLA typing, at four-digit resolution. Typing coverage varied by locus: roughly 629-630 donors for A, B, C, DRB1 and DQB1; roughly 500 for DQA1; approximately 570 for DPA1; roughly 470 for DPB1. Roughly five DR-DQ haplotypes were handled as single units for association and clustering because linkage in the cohort was strong. Among almost 400 genotyped donors of the cohort, an average of about 240,000 unique TCR beta nucleotide sequences were sequenced per donor, roughly 20% of them non-productive.

The cysteine opens and the phenylalanine closes a CDR3 of 17 amino acids. CDR3 DNA is the only sequence kept; it has 51 bases, read in frame from the first base. Germline trimming: 5 bases from V, 1 base from J; junction bases outside gene matches: 13. CDR1 and CDR2 are drawn from the germline V gene: SGHTA, FQGNSA. General study outcomes and caveats: Cytomegalovirus status was reported to be diagnosed by the classifier with high specificity and sensitivity in both the original and validation cohorts. In a later analysis, around 15,000 TCR beta sequences were associated with specific HLA alleles at a false discovery rate of 0.05. An association between a missense DCLRE1C variant and V-gene and J-gene trimming of TCR beta chains was found in a later genetic analysis and replicated in an independent cohort. While some public TCRs were present in many individuals, most TCR sequences turned up only very rarely across donors. A later analysis found that HLA-associated TCR beta chains were more clonally expanded and had lower generation probabilities than equally common non-associated chains. It was suggested by the authors that the approach could potentially be generalized to other disease states and immunological phenotypes. For the cohort, immune exposure information was limited to CMV serostatus. In the study, 150 to 200 TCR beta chains were listed as associated with cytomegalovirus. In an earlier analysis of more than 450 of the donors, most TCR beta V segments were observed in productive rearrangements about 87% or about 30% of the time, broadly matching IMGT annotations. Several of the top co-occurrence clusters appeared to be linked to parvovirus B19, influenza, CMV and Epstein-Barr virus, according to a later analysis. Linkage disequilibrium might explain the correlated functional status among segregating V segments, but an unknown experimental factor could not be excluded. When HLA alleles, especially DR and DQ, strongly co-occurred, TCR associations were difficult to assign to individual alleles. The sequencing pipeline was judged likely to have produced a cluster of highly shared sequence variants as a technical artifact. A later analysis found that TCR association rates varied across HLA loci, with DRB1 alleles showing the most associated TCRs and HLA-C alleles the fewest. Compared with the approximately 670-donor mean, donors in an Asian-associated ancestry cluster had fewer N-insertions in productive TCRs, according to a later genetic analysis. Because some donors lacked HLA typing at each locus, the association tests relied only on the typed subset. A further reported finding was that TCR beta sequences accurately predicted the HLA-A and HLA-B alleles for most subjects in the first cohort. In vitro tests confirmed that a few of the cytomegalovirus-associated TCR beta chains recognize cytomegalovirus antigens. The presence/absence analyses assumed that sequencing depth was roughly uniform across donors, and that assumption may not be true. This cohort had only TCR beta chains sequenced, and the lack of alpha or paired-chain data limited which features could be detected. Because counts were too low, fewer than 20 rarely observed V segments, including chromosome 9 orphons, were excluded from the earlier analysis of around 590 of the donors. According to a later analysis, most CMV-associated TCR beta chains appeared to be HLA-restricted, and the HLA associations seemed to be driven largely by CMV exposure. Because the 87-base-pair reads could not distinguish some IMGT-functional V segments, including TRBV6-2 and TRBV6-3, those segments were excluded.

Library preparation employed the immunoSEQ multiplex PCR assay. For the multiplex PCR, a mixture combining 60 forward primers for TCR Vbeta segments and 13 reverse primers for TCR Jbeta segments was used. The CDR3 region of rearranged TCR beta genes was amplified from genomic DNA by a multiplex PCR assay. The Illumina HiSeq System was used to sequence the amplified TCR beta libraries as 87-base-pair reads. In the authors' own workflow: In a later analysis, roughly 80 million unique TCR beta chains were counted across the roughly 610 repertoires, and roughly 9.9 million of these chains were shared by at least two donors. A nearest-neighbor algorithm error-corrected the raw reads and collapsed the reads into unique sequences, merging closely related sequences to remove PCR and sequencing errors. V, D and J gene segments were assigned by aligning CDR3 sequences to IMGT reference sequences. For a sequence to be retained, a match of at least six nucleotides to both a V gene segment and a J gene segment was required. A rearrangement counted as productive if the CDR3 had no stop codons and remained in frame with V and J, and every other rearrangement counted as non-productive. CDR3 was defined according to IMGT convention as the region running from the second conserved V-encoded cysteine to the conserved J-encoded phenylalanine. The earlier analysis of about 530 of the donors excluded any sequence lacking an unambiguous match to a single V gene segment. In an earlier analysis of 587 of the donors, V segments were called functional above 56.7% productive rearrangements and were called segregating when the between-donor standard deviation exceeded 5%. A statistical classification framework was built to diagnose cytomegalovirus status from the catalog of TCR beta chain sequences. In a later analysis, V and J genes were assigned by comparing TCR nucleotide sequences against IMGT/GENE-DB human TR gene sequences. Using the TCRdist pipeline, a later analysis assigned CDR3 sequences along with most-parsimonious VDJ recombination scenarios. In a later analysis, each TCR beta chain was defined by its CDR3 amino acid sequence together with its V-gene family, and reads without a unique V-gene family were excluded. A later analysis removed 500 to 600 highly shared, low-generation-probability nucleotide sequences to deal with suspected cross-contamination and a sequencing artifact. In a later analysis, a clonal expansion index was calculated for each public chain from normalized within-repertoire ranks of inferred template counts. A later analysis computed generation probabilities with a VDJ recombination model fitted to out-of-frame rearrangements, and checked the results against IGoR. In a later analysis, TCR-TCR, TCR-HLA and TCR-CMV co-occurrence was scored with hypergeometric tests, and a repertoire-size bias correction was applied to TCR pairs. To estimate false discovery rates, a later analysis permuted the HLA or CMV assignments 20 times. In a later analysis, co-occurring TCRs were grouped with DBSCAN, and TCRdist sequence similarity was added when clustering was performed within HLA-allele-positive subsets. Repertoires with fewer than 30,000 or more than 120,000 public chains were left out of co-occurrence clustering, as were about five repertoires with anomalous nucleotide sharing. What TCRdb holds here is the immuneACCESS table cut down to in-frame rearrangements. Part of the clones is not present; checked against another copy, under half of the missing clones reflect an unresolved V gene, and the others are unexplained. V and J calls and clone size are given by that table; D and trimming were obtained from the DNA. This sample lists approximately 250,000 clones; around four fifths were detected once. Approximately 0.47% of the sample is in the top ten clones.

In regard to this clone: Its recognized antigen is unknown. No much larger clone exists at a distance of one base, and base qualities are not known.

In total, more than 500 healthy bone marrow donors made up the cohort. At the time of sampling, all cohort members were nominally healthy, though unrecorded immune exposures were likely present. The donor was CMV seronegative and belonged to the group of 380 or so seronegative cohort members. A peripheral blood sample was provided by each donor, and peripheral blood mononuclear cells were used for TCR beta sequencing. Genomic DNA extraction from the blood cell samples was performed with the Qiagen DNeasy Blood Extraction Kit. Sequenced: PBMCs. The sequence links TRBV7-2 to TRBJ2-7; the central 8 bases match TRBD2. The origin of this receptor is a boy younger than 18 in good health and CMV-seronegative. The nucleotide sequence is given as TGTGCCAGCAGCCCGAGGGCCAGACTAGCGCCATCCTACGAGCAGTACTTC. Its translation reads: CASSPRARLAPSYEQYF.